This record covers a single T cell receptor beta chain. This clone showed up just once. What antigen it recognizes has not been identified. Within one base of it there is no much larger clone, and no base qualities were kept. This specimen belongs to a study of CD8+ T cells in alopecia areata (dated by TCRdb to 2016 to 2019). Background for the entire study: High-throughput TCRbeta sequencing was used to examine T cell clonal expansion in alopecia areata in both the C3H/HeJ mouse model and human patients. Scalp tissue and sorted CD4+ and CD8+ peripheral blood T cells from patchy and totalis/universalis alopecia areata patients and from healthy controls were covered by human TCRbeta sequencing. Scalp clonality was compared across normal scalp (n=4), patchy alopecia areata scalp (n=8), and alopecia totalis/universalis scalp (n=8). The RNA source kit depended on sample type: the PAXgene miRNA kit for fixed scalp, the miRNeasy kit for PBMCs, and the RNeasy kit for mouse skin. TCRbeta CDR3 regions were amplified by immunoSEQ multiplex PCR using 35 Vbeta forward and 13 Jbeta reverse primers. What the study reported, not specific to this receptor: Resident alphabeta T cells in normal human skin are also sequenced, complicating scalp TCR repertoire analysis, unlike mouse skin dominated by gammadelta T cells. Compared with normal scalp, lesional scalp had higher clonality and more expanded CD8+ clones, particularly in alopecia totalis/universalis, a pattern that suggests antigenic drive. Shared TCR sequences between patients were less evident than in mice, which may be partly attributable to HLA diversity in the patient population.

CDR1 is given as MGHDK and CDR2 as SYGVNS, both from the germline V gene. Trimming costs V 6 bases and J 3 bases, and their ends lie 14 bases apart. Measured from the cysteine to the phenylalanine, the CDR3 is 14 residues long. Only CDR3 DNA is held: 42 bases, read in frame from base 1. PBMCs were isolated by density centrifugation and stained for CD3, CD4 and CD8, after which CD4+ and CD8+ T cells were sorted on a FACSAria. Scalp biopsies and blood samples were obtained from unaffected controls. The library came from the immunoSEQ multiplex PCR assay. RNA was extracted from all samples and reverse transcribed into cDNA, which served as template for TCR sequencing. SuperScript III was used to make first-strand cDNA, primed with a 2:1 mix of oligo-dT and random hexamers. A synthetic immune receptor repertoire was used to measure amplification bias, and any remaining bias was corrected computationally. In the original analysis: Raw reads were preprocessed for error removal, and CDR3 was defined according to IMGT conventions as running from the conserved cysteine to phenylalanine. Clonality was computed by normalizing Shannon entropy by log2 of the number of productive unique TCRs and subtracting the result from 1. Whether each scalp clone was CD4 or CD8 was inferred by checking scalp TCRbeta sequences against the CD4 and CD8 repertoires from sorted blood. TCRdb retrieved this table from immuneACCESS and kept in-frame rearrangements only. Not all clones are present; in checked studies, unresolved V genes account for under half, and no reason is known for the remainder. The V and J calls and clone size come from that table; D and trimming were worked out from the DNA. The sample records under 250,000 clones, about 56% of which are singletons. The top ten constitute 4.5% to 6% of the sample.

This clonotype was sampled from a human donor in good health. Sequencing was performed on CD8+ T cells sorted from blood. The sequence links TRBV25-1 to TRBJ1-2; D gene: possibly TRBD1, on 6 matching bases. CDR3 reads: CASSPGAPYYGYTF. The nucleotide sequence is TGTGCCAGCAGCCCAGGGGCCCCTTACTATGGCTACACCTTC.